This TCR beta chain was sequenced for a study of cytomegalovirus exposure and HLA in healthy donors. The length of the CDR3 is 14 residues. Germline CDR1 is MNHEY and CDR2 is SVGAGI. With 6 bases clipped from V and 3 bases from J, the junction kept 5 bases outside the gene matches. This clone has a handful of counts. PCR involved 60 Vbeta and 13 Jbeta primers. Clones were read by immunoSEQ multiplex PCR, and TCRdb kept only the in-frame ones, dropping some. The profile covers more than 85,000 clones, with around 73% appearing a single time and 1.2% taken by the ten largest. Input material: PBMCs. This chain joins TRBV6-5 and TRBJ1-2; TRBD1 matches 9 bases. This receptor was taken from a female donor in good health and CMV-seronegative. CDR3: CASRRTGGDYGYTF. The CDR3 DNA reads as TGTGCCAGCAGACGAACAGGGGGCGACTATGGCTACACCTTC.